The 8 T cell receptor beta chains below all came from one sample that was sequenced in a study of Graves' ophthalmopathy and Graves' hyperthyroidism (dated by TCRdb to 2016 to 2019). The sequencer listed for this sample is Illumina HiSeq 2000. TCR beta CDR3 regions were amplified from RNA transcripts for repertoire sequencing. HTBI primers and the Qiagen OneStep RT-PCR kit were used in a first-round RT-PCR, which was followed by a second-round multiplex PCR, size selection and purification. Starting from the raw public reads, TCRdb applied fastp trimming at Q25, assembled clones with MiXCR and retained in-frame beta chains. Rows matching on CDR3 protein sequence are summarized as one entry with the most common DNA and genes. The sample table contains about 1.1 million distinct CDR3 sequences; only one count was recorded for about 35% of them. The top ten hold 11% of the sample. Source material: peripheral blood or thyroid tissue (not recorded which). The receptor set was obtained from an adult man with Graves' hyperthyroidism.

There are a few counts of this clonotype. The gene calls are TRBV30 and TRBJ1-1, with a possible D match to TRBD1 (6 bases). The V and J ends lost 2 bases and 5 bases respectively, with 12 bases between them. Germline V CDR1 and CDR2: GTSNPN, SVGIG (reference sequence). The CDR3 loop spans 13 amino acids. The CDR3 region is CAWSKQGFTEAFF. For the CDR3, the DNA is TGTGCCTGGAGTAAACAGGGATTTACTGAAGCTTTCTTT. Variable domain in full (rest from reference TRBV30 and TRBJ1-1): SQTIHQWPATLVQPVGSPLSLECTVEGTSNPNLYWYRQAAGRGLQLLFYSVGIGQISSEVPQNLSASRPQDRQFILSSKKLLLSDSGFYLCAWSKQGFTEAFFGQGTRLTVV.

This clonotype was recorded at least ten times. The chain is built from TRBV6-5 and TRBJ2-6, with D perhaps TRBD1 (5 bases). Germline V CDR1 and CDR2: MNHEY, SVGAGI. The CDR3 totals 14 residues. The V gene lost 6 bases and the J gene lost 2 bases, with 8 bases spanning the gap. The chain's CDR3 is CASSRAPGANVLTF. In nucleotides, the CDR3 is TGTGCCAGCAGCAGGGCCCCTGGGGCCAACGTCCTGACTTTC.

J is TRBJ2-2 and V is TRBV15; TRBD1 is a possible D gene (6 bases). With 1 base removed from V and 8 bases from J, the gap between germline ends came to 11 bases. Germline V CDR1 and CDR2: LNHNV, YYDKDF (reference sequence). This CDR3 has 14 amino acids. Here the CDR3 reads CATSRVIGQGELFF. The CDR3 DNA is TGTGCCACCAGCAGAGTCATTGGACAGGGGGAGCTGTTTTTT.

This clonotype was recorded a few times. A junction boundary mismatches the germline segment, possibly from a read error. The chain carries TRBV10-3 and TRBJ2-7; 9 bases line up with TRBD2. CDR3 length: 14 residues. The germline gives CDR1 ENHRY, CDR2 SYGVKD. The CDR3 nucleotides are TGTGCCAGCAGTAGGGCGGGGGGGAGCTACGAGCAGTACTTC. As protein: CASSRAGGSYEQYF.

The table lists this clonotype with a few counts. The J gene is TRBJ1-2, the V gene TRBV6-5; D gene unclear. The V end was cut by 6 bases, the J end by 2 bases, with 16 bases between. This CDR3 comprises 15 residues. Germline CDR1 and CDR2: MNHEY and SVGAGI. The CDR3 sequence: CASRSRRQINYGYTF. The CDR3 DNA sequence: TGTGCCAGCAGAAGCAGGCGGCAAATAAACTATGGCTACACCTTC.

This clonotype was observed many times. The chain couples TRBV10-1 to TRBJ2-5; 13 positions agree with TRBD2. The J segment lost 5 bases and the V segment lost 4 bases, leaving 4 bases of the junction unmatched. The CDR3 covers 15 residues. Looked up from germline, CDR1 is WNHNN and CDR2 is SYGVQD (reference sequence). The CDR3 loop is CASSAGTSGVETQYF. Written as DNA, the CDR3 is TGCGCCAGCAGTGCCGGGACTAGCGGGGTCGAGACCCAGTACTTC.

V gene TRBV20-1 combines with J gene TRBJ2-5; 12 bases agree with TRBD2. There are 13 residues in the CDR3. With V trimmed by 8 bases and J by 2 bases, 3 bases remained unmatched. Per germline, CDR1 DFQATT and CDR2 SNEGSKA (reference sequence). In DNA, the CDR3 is TGCAGTTCAGGGACTAGCGGGCAAGAGACCCAGTACTTC. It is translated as CSSGTSGQETQYF.

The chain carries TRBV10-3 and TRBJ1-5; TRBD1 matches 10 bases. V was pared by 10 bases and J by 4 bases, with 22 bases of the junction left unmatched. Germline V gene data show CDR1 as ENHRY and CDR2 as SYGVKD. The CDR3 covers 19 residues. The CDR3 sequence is CASGSLPDRGLIRNQPQHF. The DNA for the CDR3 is TGTGCCAGCGGTTCTCTCCCTGACAGGGGGCTAATTAGGAATCAGCCCCAGCATTTT.